Shown below are 13 T cell receptor beta chains from a single sample sequenced in a study of cytomegalovirus exposure and HLA in healthy donors. The PCR used 60 Vbeta and 13 Jbeta primers. Some clones are missing from TCRdb's copy, which holds only in-frame ones; the method was immunoSEQ multiplex PCR. Of 80,000 to 130,000 clones in the sample, about three quarters were seen once. The sequencing input was PBMCs. These receptors were taken from a male donor in good health and CMV-seropositive.

V is TRBV6-5 and J is TRBJ1-6; no definite D call. Trimming shortened V by 6 bases and J by 8 bases, and 17 bases separated the two germline ends. There are 15 residues in the CDR3. Germline V CDR1 and CDR2: MNHEY, SVGAGI. The CDR3 nucleotides read TGTGCCAGCAGCCAAGGGAGCCGGGCCGATTCACCCCTCCACTTT. Translated: CASSQGSRADSPLHF.

The genes are TRBV4-2 and TRBJ2-7, with 7 bases that match TRBD1. The CDR3 runs 15 residues. V shed 0 bases and J 6 bases; nucleotides not matched to a gene: 8. From germline, CDR1 is LGHNA and CDR2 YNFKEQ. CDR3: CASSQEVRTGSEQYF. Written as DNA, the CDR3 is TGTGCCAGCAGCCAAGAGGTGCGGACAGGCTCCGAGCAGTACTTC.

This clone was recorded only once. The chain has TRBV4-3 and TRBJ2-2; tentatively, D is TRBD2 (5 bases). The V gene lost 4 bases and the J gene lost 7 bases, with 13 bases spanning the gap. The length of the CDR3 is 14 residues. CDR1 is LGHNA and CDR2 is YSLEER in the germline V gene. This CDR3 reads CASSRSWRSGELFF. The CDR3 DNA sequence: TGCGCCAGCAGCCGTAGCTGGAGGAGCGGGGAGCTGTTTTTT.

The chain joins TRBV7-2 to TRBJ2-5, with 7 bases lining up with TRBD1. Germline CDR1 is SGHTA and CDR2 is FQGNSA. The CDR3 is made up of 15 amino acids. Germline trimming cut 5 bases from V and 2 bases from J; bases unmatched to any gene: 8. The CDR3 bases are TGTGCCAGCAGCCGACCAGGGGGTCTACAAGAGACCCAGTACTTC. This encodes CASSRPGGLQETQYF.

This chain connects TRBV9 to TRBJ2-1, with 7 bases identical to TRBD2. Trimming at V came to 4 bases and at J to 8 bases, leaving 6 bases not matched to a gene. Germline assignment: CDR1 SGDLS and CDR2 YYNGEE. The CDR3 spans 13 residues. The CDR3 loop is CASSLYGGDEQFF. The CDR3 region has the DNA TGTGCCAGCAGCCTCTATGGGGGGGATGAGCAGTTCTTC.

In its sample, this clone was seen a few times. This chain uses TRBV2 with TRBJ1-1, with a possible D match to TRBD1 (5 bases). Germline CDR1 and CDR2: SNHLY and FYNNEI. The CDR3 runs to 14 residues. Trimming cost V 7 bases and J 2 bases, with 14 bases left between them. In DNA form, the CDR3 reads TGTGCCAGCACTCCCCAGGGTATTAACACTGAAGCTTTCTTT. Translating it yields CASTPQGINTEAFF.

The V call is TRBV4-1, the J call TRBJ2-1, with 10 bases lining up with TRBD2. The CDR3 runs to 14 residues. J lost 14 bases, V lost 0 bases, and 7 bases had no gene match. CDR1 and CDR2 (germline): MGHRA, YSYEKL. Written as DNA, the CDR3 is TGCGCCAGCAGCCAAGATAGAGCGGGGGGGCCCAAGTTCTTC. Protein product: CASSQDRAGGPKFF.

The chain couples TRBV19 to TRBJ2-7, with D possibly matching TRBD1 (5 bases). V was shortened by 5 bases and J by 3 bases, with 11 bases between the two germline ends. The CDR3 sequence is 13 residues long. CDR1 is LNHDA and CDR2 is SQIVND in the germline V gene (reference sequence). This chain's CDR3 is CASSLDTYYEQYF. The CDR3 coding sequence is TGTGCCAGTAGTTTGGACACATACTACGAGCAGTACTTC.

A few counts support this clone. V usage is TRBV10-3 and J usage is TRBJ1-2, with 8 bases identical to TRBD1. This CDR3 is built from 17 residues. The V segment lost 3 bases and the J segment 4 bases; nucleotides outside the gene matches: 13. Germline loops: CDR1 ENHRY, CDR2 SYGVKD. The CDR3 sequence is CAISDPDRARGGYGYTF. In DNA form, the CDR3 reads TGTGCCATCAGTGACCCGGACAGGGCCAGGGGGGGCTATGGCTACACCTTC.

The rearrangement joins TRBV5-1 to TRBJ2-3; 8 nucleotides line up with TRBD2. V lost 4 bases, J lost 3 bases, and 10 bases stayed unmatched. The CDR3 covers 16 residues. Germline V gene data show CDR1 as SGHRS and CDR2 as YFSETQ. CDR3 protein: CASSPQGLVGTDTQYF. The CDR3 DNA sequence: TGCGCCAGCAGCCCTCAGGGACTAGTGGGAACAGATACGCAGTATTTT. The whole variable domain, filled in from reference TRBV5-1 and TRBJ2-3, reads KAGVTQTPRYLIKTRGQQVTLSCSPISGHRSVSWYQQTPGQGLQFLFEYFSETQRNKGNFPGRFSGRQFSNSRSEMNVSTLELGDSALYLCASSPQGLVGTDTQYFGPGTRLTVL.

This chain joins TRBV4-1 and TRBJ1-6, with 7 positions matching TRBD1. The CDR3 sequence is 14 residues long. The V gene end was trimmed by 3 bases and the J gene end by 4 bases; junction bases not matched to a gene: 0. CDR1 MGHRA and CDR2 YSYEKL come from the germline V gene. CDR3 in DNA: TGCGCCAGCAGCCAGGGACAGTATAATTCACCCCTCCACTTT. Translation gives CASSQGQYNSPLHF.

The table lists this clone with a count of one. This chain uses TRBV6-5 with TRBJ2-7; 7 bases fit TRBD2. The germline V gene has CDR1 MNHEY and CDR2 SVGAGI. The CDR3 is made up of 11 amino acids. The V segment lost 7 bases and the J segment 6 bases; nucleotides outside the gene matches: 3. The CDR3 nucleotides read TGTGCCAGCACCTCGGGGGGCGAGCAGTACTTC. Its translation: CASTSGGEQYF.

In this sample, this clone turned up a few times. The V and J genes are TRBV5-1 and TRBJ2-5; 7 nucleotides match TRBD1. J lost 1 base, V lost 0 bases, and 6 bases had no gene match. The germline V gene has CDR1 SGHRS and CDR2 YFSETQ. This CDR3 is 16 amino acids long. CDR3 region: CASSLGGQLLQETQYF. For the CDR3, the DNA is TGCGCCAGCAGCTTGGGGGGACAGCTACTCCAAGAGACCCAGTACTTC.